These 29 T cell receptor beta chains came from one sample sequenced in a study of neurological immune-mediated disorders. In TCRdb, the 5' RACE reads were re-called with MiXCR into one record per CDR3 protein. The table has about 120,000 distinct CDR3 sequences, 3% to 3.5% seen once; the top ten hold 1% to 1.5%. Sequencing was carried out using PBMCs. These receptors originate from a woman aged 30 to 39 with multiple sclerosis.

This clonotype was seen many times. The chain combines TRBV20-1 with TRBJ1-4, with no clear D. The ends were cut back, 1 base at V and 8 bases at J, with 5 bases in the middle. The length of the CDR3 is 11 residues. The germline gives CDR1 DFQATT, CDR2 SNEGSKA (reference sequence). Here the CDR3 reads CSARVGEKLFF. The CDR3 DNA reads TGCAGTGCTAGAGTTGGCGAAAAACTGTTTTTT.

There are many counts of this clonotype. The J gene is TRBJ2-5, the V gene TRBV20-1; D remains ambiguous. Per germline, CDR1 DFQATT and CDR2 SNEGSKA (reference sequence). Between the trimmed V and J ends, which lost 1 base and 7 bases, there was a span of 19 bases. The CDR3 runs 15 residues. Here the CDR3 DNA reads TGCAGTGCTAGAGCTCTGACGGAACCATCGGGGACCCAGTACTTC. Amino acids: CSARALTEPSGTQYF.

This clonotype was seen many times. V is TRBV9 and J is TRBJ2-7; weak D call: TRBD2 (6 bases). The CDR3 loop spans 15 amino acids. V lost 0 bases, J lost 2 bases, and 12 bases lay in between. CDR1 is SGDLS, CDR2 YYNGEE, per germline. The CDR3 loop reads CASSVALGGTYEQYF. CDR3 DNA: TGTGCCAGCAGCGTAGCTTTGGGCGGGACCTACGAGCAGTACTTC.

This clonotype showed up many times. V usage is TRBV10-3 and J usage is TRBJ2-5; no definite D call. V shed 0 bases and J shed 1 base, with 18 bases lying between them. The length of the CDR3 is 18 residues. Germline V lookup: CDR1 ENHRY, CDR2 SYGVKD. This CDR3 reads CAISESNALAPFQETQYF. CDR3 sequence (DNA): TGTGCCATCAGTGAGTCGAATGCCCTTGCCCCGTTCCAAGAGACCCAGTACTTC.

At least ten counts were recorded for this clonotype. The CDR3: CAISASGGVGEQYF. In DNA form, the CDR3 reads TGTGCCATCAGTGCTTCGGGAGGGGTGGGCGAGCAGTACTTC. This chain uses TRBV10-3 with TRBJ2-7; the match to TRBD2 covers 8 bases. This CDR3 has 14 residues. V trimming: 4 bases; J trimming: 6 bases; junction bases outside the gene matches: 8. Per germline, CDR1 ENHRY and CDR2 SYGVKD.

This clonotype showed up many times. The junction departs from germline at one end; a sequencing error may be responsible. The chain combines TRBV12-3 or TRBV12-4 with TRBJ2-1, with TRBD2 as a possible D gene (7 bases). There are 13 residues in the CDR3. The CDR3 region has the DNA TGTGCCAGCAGCCGGGGGGAGGGGGTTATAGGGTCCTTC. Translating gives CASSRGEGVIGSF.

V usage is TRBV20-1 and J usage is TRBJ2-5; 8 positions agree with TRBD2. The trim removed 3 bases at V and 5 bases at J, leaving 8 bases unmatched. In germline, CDR1 is DFQATT, CDR2 SNEGSKA (reference sequence). This CDR3 region has 14 residues. Here the CDR3 reads CSASTRGARETQYF. In DNA, the CDR3 is TGCAGTGCTAGTACGCGGGGGGCGAGGGAGACCCAGTACTTC.

This clonotype was recorded many times. The CDR3 loop reads CASSYINPAAFF. CDR3 in DNA: TGTGCCAGCAGCTATATAAATCCGGCAGCTTTCTTT. This chain joins TRBV7-9 and TRBJ1-1; the D is unclear. Trimming removed 4 bases from V and 10 bases from J, with 13 bases in between. CDR3 length: 12 residues. Germline V gives CDR1 SEHNR, CDR2 FQNEAQ (reference sequence).

Regarding this clonotype: This may come from a read error, since a much larger clone is one base off. The chain couples TRBV20-1 to TRBJ1-5; D not certain. The length of the CDR3 is 13 residues. The V gene's germline CDR1 is DFQATT and CDR2 SNEGSKA (reference sequence). This CDR3 reads CSARDPGNQHQHF. The DNA of the CDR3 is TGCAGTGCTAGAGATCCGGGCAATCAGCACCAGCATTTT.

The genes are TRBV30 and TRBJ2-7; TRBD2 matches at 9 bases. The CDR3 is made up of 14 amino acids. The germline gives CDR1 GTSNPN, CDR2 SVGIG (reference sequence). V shed 2 bases, J shed 0 bases, and the junction held 2 bases outside the gene matches. CDR3 sequence reads: CAWSTSGYSYEQYF. CDR3 coding DNA: TGTGCCTGGAGTACTAGCGGGTACTCCTACGAGCAGTACTTC.

The sample holds many counts of this clonotype. The chain links TRBV7-2 to TRBJ2-7; D assignment may be TRBD1 or TRBD2 (5 bases each). The CDR3 extends over 17 amino acids. The germline CDR1 and CDR2 sequences are SGHTA and FQGNSA. The ends were cut back, 0 bases at V and 3 bases at J, with 18 bases in the middle. The CDR3 sequence is CASSLATWGITVYEQYF. CDR3 in DNA: TGTGCCAGCAGCTTAGCCACTTGGGGGATTACGGTCTACGAGCAGTACTTC.

This clonotype was seen at least ten times. The V call is TRBV5-1, the J call TRBJ2-3; a weak D match, TRBD1 (6 bases). The CDR3 sequence is 14 residues long. Trimming removed 0 bases at V and 14 bases at J, with 19 bases between. Germline CDR1 and CDR2: SGHRS and YFSETQ. This CDR3 is CASSLVSGGGPLYF. The CDR3 nucleotides read TGCGCCAGCAGCTTGGTTTCTGGGGGCGGTCCTCTGTATTTT.

This clonotype was detected ten times or more. The rearrangement links TRBV5-5 to TRBJ1-3; no definite D call. Trimming stripped 0 bases from V and 1 base from J, with 8 bases between. Per the germline V gene, CDR1 is SGHKS and CDR2 is YYEKEE (reference sequence). This CDR3 has 15 amino acids. The CDR3 spells CASSLGRPSGNTIYF. CDR3 nucleotide sequence: TGTGCCAGCAGCTTGGGACGGCCGTCTGGAAACACCATATATTTT.

Many counts were recorded for this clonotype. The V call is TRBV6-5, the J call TRBJ1-6, with unresolved D. The V end was cut by 10 bases, the J end by 10 bases, with 20 bases between. Germline V gene lookup returns CDR1 MNHEY and CDR2 SVGAGI. The CDR3 spans 14 residues. Here the CDR3 reads CAITYVGTGSPLHF. For the CDR3, the DNA is TGTGCCATTACCTATGTGGGAACTGGATCACCCCTCCACTTT.

This clonotype showed up just a few times. The chain employs TRBV5-6 and TRBJ2-3, with a tentative D call TRBD1 (6 bases). Germline V lookup: CDR1 SGHDT, CDR2 YYEEEE. The CDR3 covers 14 residues. Trimming cost V 4 bases and J 1 base, with 10 bases left between them. Here the CDR3 reads CASSLWTGTDTQYF. In DNA form, the CDR3 reads TGTGCCAGCAGCCTGTGGACAGGCACAGATACGCAGTATTTT.

There are a few counts of this clonotype. V usage is TRBV12-3 or TRBV12-4 and J usage is TRBJ2-3; TRBD1 is a possible D gene (6 bases). Trimming cost V 3 bases and J 0 bases, with 10 bases left between them. The CDR3 length is 15 residues. Written as DNA, the CDR3 is TGTGCCAGCAGTTTCACCACAGGGAGCACAGATACGCAGTATTTT. Protein sequence: CASSFTTGSTDTQYF.

This clonotype was seen ten or more times. The CDR3 nucleotides read TGCGCCAGCAGCTTGTCCACAGGGGGCACCGGGGAGCTGTTTTTT. Translating gives CASSLSTGGTGELFF. The chain has TRBV5-1 and TRBJ2-2; 8 nucleotides match TRBD1. The V and J ends lost 1 base and 4 bases, in that order; junction bases with no gene match: 3. The CDR3 length is 15 residues. Germline V gene lookup returns CDR1 SGHRS and CDR2 YFSETQ.

A word on this clonotype: A much bigger clone sits one base away, suggesting this may be a read error. The chain combines TRBV14 with TRBJ2-1, with no clear D. Trimming removed 1 base from V and 9 bases from J, with 7 bases in between. CDR1 SGHDN and CDR2 FVKESK come from the germline V gene. There are 12 residues in the CDR3. CDR3 sequence: CASSQVVTEQFF. The CDR3 bases are TGTGCCAGCAGCCAAGTTGTTACTGAGCAGTTCTTC.

This clonotype was recorded at least ten times. The chain uses TRBV29-1 and TRBJ2-7; D gene unclear. The V gene's germline CDR1 is SQVTM and CDR2 ANQGSEA. V shed 4 bases and J shed 2 bases, with 6 bases lying between them. The length of the CDR3 is 11 residues. The CDR3 DNA is TGCAGCGTTGTCACCCCCTACGAGCAGTACTTC. Its translation is CSVVTPYEQYF.

This clonotype was counted at least ten times. V is TRBV12-3 or TRBV12-4 and J is TRBJ2-2, with 12 bases matching TRBD1. The CDR3 spans 17 residues. V dropped 6 bases and J dropped 5; count of bases not matched to a gene: 10. CDR3 in DNA: TGTGCCAGCAGGCCGGGGACAGGGGGCTTAGGGACCGGGGAGCTGTTTTTT. It yields the protein CASRPGTGGLGTGELFF.

This clonotype was counted ten times or more. The chain is built from TRBV12-5 and TRBJ2-2; no firm D call. Between the trimmed V and J ends, which lost 3 bases and 9 bases, there was a span of 8 bases. CDR3 size: 12 residues. Germline V gives CDR1 LGHNT, CDR2 FRNRAP. CDR3: CASGFPLRELFF. CDR3 bases: TGTGCTAGTGGTTTTCCCTTGCGGGAGCTGTTTTTT.

This clonotype is a singleton in its sample. It may be a read error: a sequence one base away is much more abundant. The chain is built from TRBV20-1 and TRBJ1-5; D is unclear. The V end lost 6 bases, the J end lost 2 bases, and 14 bases lay between the germline ends. The germline V gene encodes CDR1 DFQATT and CDR2 SNEGSKA (reference sequence). This CDR3 is 14 amino acids long. CDR3 DNA sequence: TGCAGTGCCGCTAACATGGATGGCAATCAGCCCCAGCATTTT. This gives the protein CSAANMDGNQPQHF.

This clonotype was picked up many times. V is TRBV9 and J is TRBJ1-2, with 9 positions matching TRBD1. The CDR3 runs 16 residues. The ends lost 4 bases at V and 6 bases at J; junction bases unmatched: 13. Germline values: CDR1 SGDLS, CDR2 YYNGEE. CDR3 sequence reads: CASSPQGSDRGHGYTF. In nucleotides, the CDR3 is TGTGCCAGCAGCCCCCAGGGATCGGACAGGGGCCATGGCTACACCTTC. Using reference TRBV9 and TRBJ1-2 for the parts outside the CDR3, the full variable domain is DSGVTQTPKHLITATGQRVTLRCSPRSGDLSVYWYQQSLDQGLQFLIQYYNGEERAKGNILERFSAQQFPDLHSELNLSSLELGDSALYFCASSPQGSDRGHGYTFGSGTRLTVV.

In this sample, this clonotype turned up many times. CDR3 DNA: TGCGCCAGCAACCGGATGGGGGGCAGGACGGATGGCTACACCTTC. Translated: CASNRMGGRTDGYTF. The chain employs TRBV5-1 and TRBJ1-2; possibly TRBD1 for D (6 bases). The V end lost 6 bases, the J end lost 6 bases, and 21 bases lay between the germline ends. The CDR3 has 15 amino acids. Looked up from germline, CDR1 is SGHRS and CDR2 is YFSETQ.

Many counts were recorded for this clonotype. The rearrangement uses TRBV7-2 and TRBJ2-7; D is unresolved. The germline V gene has CDR1 SGHTA and CDR2 FQGNSA. The CDR3 is 13 residues long. Deletions cut 5 bases from V and 6 bases from J, with 14 bases between. The CDR3 DNA is TGTGCCAGCAGCCCAGTGGTCGGTTCCGAGCAGTACTTC. Translation: CASSPVVGSEQYF.

This clonotype was seen many times. The J gene is TRBJ1-2, the V gene TRBV4-3; 10 bases align to TRBD1. Germline-derived CDR1 and CDR2 are LGHNA and YSLEER. This CDR3 spans 17 amino acids. J gave up 6 bases and V 1 base, and 11 bases lay outside the gene matches. In nucleotides, the CDR3 is TGCGCCAGCAGCCAAGGGCGGGACAGGGGAAAGGTTAATGGCTACACCTTC. This translates into CASSQGRDRGKVNGYTF.

The chain recombines TRBV28 with TRBJ2-7; 8 nucleotides align to TRBD2. CDR3 size: 14 residues. Unmatched junction bases numbered 4, after V lost 3 bases and J lost 3 bases. Germline V lookup: CDR1 MDHEN, CDR2 SYDVKM. CDR3 sequence: CASSFPGGGYEQYF. The CDR3 DNA reads as TGTGCCAGCAGTTTTCCGGGAGGGGGCTACGAGCAGTACTTC.

This clonotype was counted ten times or more. In nucleotides, the CDR3 is TGCGCCAGCTCATTCAGGGGGATAAACTATGGCTACACCTTC. Amino acid sequence: CASSFRGINYGYTF. This chain joins TRBV5-1 and TRBJ1-2, with 7 bases aligning to TRBD1. CDR1 and CDR2 from the germline V gene are SGHRS and YFSETQ. Trimming took 7 bases from V and 2 from J; bases not matched to a gene: 8. This CDR3 is 14 amino acids long.

This clonotype was seen many times. J is TRBJ1-1 and V is TRBV12-3 or TRBV12-4; no clear D. The V end was cut by 6 bases, the J end by 7 bases, with 15 bases between. The CDR3 is made up of 13 amino acids. CDR3 coding DNA: TGTGCCAGCAGCCAAGTGTCAGGAGGTGAAGCTTTCTTT. Residues: CASSQVSGGEAFF.